Listed here are 30 T cell receptor beta chains from one sample, sequenced in a study of blood T cell repertoires in COVID-19. This table comes from immunoSEQ multiplex PCR, and its TCRdb copy is limited to in-frame clones, with some not included. The sample gives around 150,000 clones, approximately 80% of which show up once; more than 2% is in the top ten. Input material: peripheral blood. Every receptor here comes from a man between 70 and 80 years old with acute or convalescent COVID-19.

The chain combines TRBV3-1 (or the pseudogene TRBV3-2) with TRBJ1-5; no firm D call. With 4 bases removed from V and 3 bases from J, the gap between germline ends came to 13 bases. CDR1 and CDR2 (germline): LGHDT, YNNKEL (reference sequence). The CDR3 has 15 amino acids. The CDR3 region has the DNA TGTGCCAGCAGCCTAAGAGGATACCTCAATCAGCCCCAGCATTTT. Translation: CASSLRGYLNQPQHF.

The CDR3 coding sequence is TGTGCCAGCAGCTTAGAGGCACCGACTCCCGATCAGCCCCAGCATTTT. It yields the protein CASSLEAPTPDQPQHF. The chain combines TRBV7-9 with TRBJ1-5, with D unresolved. Germline V gives CDR1 SEHNR, CDR2 FQNEAQ (reference sequence). CDR3 length: 16 residues. V was clipped by 1 base and J by 5 bases, with 15 bases between them.

V is TRBV20-1 and J is TRBJ1-2; a possible D gene is TRBD1 (6 bases). This CDR3 has 10 residues. V was trimmed by 8 bases and J by 7 bases, leaving 11 bases between them. CDR1 is DFQATT, CDR2 SNEGSKA, per germline (reference sequence). CDR3 DNA: TGCAGTACAGGGTTTGGTGGCTACACCTTC. Its translation is CSTGFGGYTF.

The CDR3 reads CASSLTLGGSGAQETQYF. For the CDR3, the DNA is TGTGCCAGCAGCCTTACCCTGGGAGGGAGCGGGGCTCAAGAGACCCAGTACTTC. The chain links TRBV9 to TRBJ2-5, with 7 bases that match TRBD2. V lost 4 bases to trimming and J lost 2 bases; unmatched junction nucleotides: 17. The CDR3 has 18 amino acids. Germline CDR1 SGDLS, CDR2 YYNGEE.

The chain employs TRBV15 and TRBJ1-4; D is unresolved. Between the trimmed V and J ends, which lost 0 bases and 8 bases, there was a span of 10 bases. Germline V gene lookup returns CDR1 LNHNV and CDR2 YYDKDF (reference sequence). This CDR3 spans 14 amino acids. The CDR3 region is CATSREEGREKLFF. As DNA, the CDR3 is TGTGCCACCAGCAGAGAGGAGGGAAGGGAAAAACTGTTTTTT.

The rearrangement uses TRBV6-4 and TRBJ2-5, with a possible D match to TRBD2 (5 bases). The CDR3 spans 17 residues. From germline, CDR1 is MRHNA and CDR2 SNTAGT. The germline V and J ends were trimmed by 2 bases and 5 bases, with 21 bases remaining between them. The CDR3 is CASSDNNCPDSGETQYF. The CDR3, as DNA: TGTGCCAGCAGTGACAATAATTGCCCGGACTCCGGTGAGACCCAGTACTTC.

V usage is TRBV7-2 and J usage is TRBJ2-4; the D gene is possibly TRBD2 (6 bases). V was shortened by 3 bases and J by 5 bases, with 20 bases between the two germline ends. The germline V gene has CDR1 SGHTA and CDR2 FQGNSA. The CDR3 has 17 amino acids. CDR3 DNA sequence: TGTGCCAGCAGCTTCAGATACATGGCAGGAGGGGAAAACATTCAGTACTTC. This translates into CASSFRYMAGGENIQYF.

This clone was seen once. The chain is built from TRBV5-1 and TRBJ2-7; 9 bases map to TRBD1. The length of the CDR3 is 16 residues. V shed 0 bases and J 6 bases; nucleotides not matched to a gene: 10. Looked up from germline, CDR1 is SGHRS and CDR2 is YFSETQ. CDR3: CASSLALGTGIVEQYF. The CDR3 DNA sequence: TGCGCCAGCAGCTTGGCCCTCGGGACAGGGATCGTCGAGCAGTACTTC. Complete variable domain (other parts from reference TRBV5-1 and TRBJ2-7): KAGVTQTPRYLIKTRGQQVTLSCSPISGHRSVSWYQQTPGQGLQFLFEYFSETQRNKGNFPGRFSGRQFSNSRSEMNVSTLELGDSALYLCASSLALGTGIVEQYFGPGTRLTVT.

CDR3 region: CASSSTGNRHNSPLHF. The CDR3 coding sequence is TGTGCCAGCAGCTCGACAGGGAATAGGCATAATTCACCCCTCCACTTT. The V call is TRBV5-8, the J call TRBJ1-6, with 7 bases aligning to TRBD1. This CDR3 is 16 amino acids long. Germline V gene sequence: CDR1 SGHTS, CDR2 YDEGEE. Germline trimming cut 3 bases from V and 5 bases from J; bases unmatched to any gene: 8.

The chain uses TRBV5-4 and TRBJ1-5; D perhaps matches TRBD1 (6 bases). The CDR3 runs 14 residues. Deletions cut 4 bases from V and 6 bases from J, with 14 bases between. Germline CDR1 and CDR2: SGHNT and YYREEE (reference sequence). The CDR3 spells CASSPGQHGQPQHF. The CDR3 nucleotides are TGTGCCAGCAGCCCCGGACAGCACGGTCAGCCCCAGCATTTT. Complete variable domain (other parts from reference TRBV5-4 and TRBJ1-5): ETGVTQSPTHLIKTRGQQVTLRCSSQSGHNTVSWYQQALGQGPQFIFQYYREEENGRGNFPPRFSGLQFPNYSSELNVNALELDDSALYLCASSPGQHGQPQHFGDGTRLSIL.

V usage is TRBV29-1 and J usage is TRBJ1-1, with D uncertain. Trimming shortened V by 1 base and J by 7 bases, and 10 bases separated the two germline ends. This CDR3 region has 12 residues. The germline CDR1 and CDR2 sequences are SQVTM and ANQGSEA. In nucleotides, the CDR3 is TGCAGCGTTGAAGTCGCAAGGAGTGAAGCTTTCTTT. Its protein is CSVEVARSEAFF.

This clone was counted between two and nine times. V and J are TRBV5-1 and TRBJ2-5, with 8 bases that match TRBD2. Germline-derived CDR1 and CDR2 are SGHRS and YFSETQ. The ends lost 5 bases at V and 5 bases at J; junction bases unmatched: 5. CDR3 length equals 13 residues. CDR3 nucleotides: TGCGCCAGCAGTTCCGGGGGGGAGGAGACCCAGTACTTC. The encoded protein is CASSSGGEETQYF.

The chain combines TRBV9 with TRBJ1-2; 8 positions agree with TRBD1. V was clipped by 4 bases and J by 6 bases; unmatched bases: 8. The CDR3 covers 14 residues. Germline V gene lookup returns CDR1 SGDLS and CDR2 YYNGEE. In DNA form, the CDR3 reads TGTGCCAGCAGCTCAGGACAGGGTAGGGATGGCTACACCTTC. Its translation is CASSSGQGRDGYTF.

The CDR3, as DNA: TGTGCCTGGAGTCCCTCGGGCAATCAGCCCCAGCATTTT. Encoded protein: CAWSPSGNQPQHF. V gene TRBV30 combines with J gene TRBJ1-5; D is ambiguous. Germline CDR1 GTSNPN, CDR2 SVGIG (reference sequence). The V gene lost 2 bases and the J gene lost 2 bases, with 7 bases spanning the gap. The length of the CDR3 is 13 residues. Supplemented by reference TRBV30 and TRBJ1-5, the full variable domain reads SQTIHQWPATLVQPVGSPLSLECTVEGTSNPNLYWYRQAAGRGLQLLFYSVGIGQISSEVPQNLSASRPQDRQFILSSKKLLLSDSGFYLCAWSPSGNQPQHFGDGTRLSIL.

The chain links TRBV2 to TRBJ2-4; D is possibly TRBD2 (6 bases). Germline assignment: CDR1 SNHLY and CDR2 FYNNEI. V was pared by 6 bases and J by 0 bases, with 9 bases between. The CDR3 loop spans 14 amino acids. CDR3 sequence: CASRGLLAKNIQYF. As DNA, the CDR3 is TGTGCCAGCAGGGGACTCTTAGCCAAAAACATTCAGTACTTC.

In nucleotides, the CDR3 is TGTGCCAGCAGGGCGGGGGGTTCTGGAAACACCATATATTTT. Its translation is CASRAGGSGNTIYF. The V call is TRBV28, the J call TRBJ1-3, with D perhaps TRBD1 (5 bases). This CDR3 has 14 residues. Trimming removed 6 bases at V and 1 base at J, with 10 bases between. Germline CDR1 MDHEN, CDR2 SYDVKM.

The rearrangement joins TRBV5-4 to TRBJ1-4, with 7 bases aligning to TRBD1. From germline, CDR1 is SGHNT and CDR2 YYREEE (reference sequence). Trimming removed 4 bases from V and 0 bases from J; junction bases left unmatched: 6. This CDR3 contains 16 residues. The CDR3 loop is CASSNTGDATNEKLFF. The CDR3 nucleotides are TGTGCCAGCAGCAACACAGGGGATGCAACTAATGAAAAACTGTTTTTT.

In nucleotides, the CDR3 is TGTGCCAGCAGCCCCTCCGGGGGGCTAGCGAAAGAGACCCAGTACTTC. It codes for CASSPSGGLAKETQYF. J is TRBJ2-5 and V is TRBV9, with a tentative D call TRBD2 (7 bases). The V and J ends lost 4 bases and 3 bases respectively, with 19 bases between them. Germline V gene data show CDR1 as SGDLS and CDR2 as YYNGEE. The CDR3 is made up of 16 amino acids.

The gene calls are TRBV7-3 and TRBJ1-2; 7 nucleotides agree with TRBD1. Per the germline V gene, CDR1 is SGHTA and CDR2 is FQGTGA. J lost 4 bases, V lost 7 bases, and 15 bases had no gene match. This CDR3 has 16 residues. In DNA form, the CDR3 reads TGTGCCAGCAACGGGTATTGGGACAGCCGATTCTATGGCTACACCTTC. Protein product: CASNGYWDSRFYGYTF.

The chain joins TRBV3-1 (or the pseudogene TRBV3-2) to TRBJ2-1, with 10 bases lining up with TRBD2. Losses at the gene ends were 1 base for V and 10 bases for J; bases not matched to a gene: 10. In germline, CDR1 is LGHDT, CDR2 YNNKEL (reference sequence). The CDR3 consists of 16 residues. The CDR3 nucleotides read TGTGCCAGCAGCCAAGGTTCCCCTAGCGGGGGCAAAGAGCAGTTCTTC. Its translation: CASSQGSPSGGKEQFF.

The chain uses TRBV19 and TRBJ1-4, with TRBD1 matching 8 bases. V lost 9 bases and J lost 6; bases outside the gene matches: 12. The germline gives CDR1 LNHDA, CDR2 SQIVND (reference sequence). The CDR3 is made up of 15 amino acids. The CDR3 loop reads CASTGQAVGDEKLFF. The DNA for the CDR3 is TGTGCCAGCACGGGACAGGCCGTCGGAGATGAAAAACTGTTTTTT.

The chain is built from TRBV7-6 and TRBJ2-7, with 7 bases that match TRBD2. CDR1 and CDR2 from the germline V gene are SGHVS and FNYEAQ. The CDR3 is 16 amino acids. Trimming cost V 4 bases and J 2 bases; bases outside gene matches: 11. CDR3 bases: TGTGCCAGCAGCTCCGGGGGGACCCGAAAGACCTACGAGCAGTACTTC. It encodes CASSSGGTRKTYEQYF.

This clone was recorded once. The J gene is TRBJ1-6, the V gene TRBV29-1; 7 bases fit TRBD1. The J segment lost 0 bases and the V segment lost 6 bases, leaving 11 bases of the junction unmatched. CDR3 length equals 17 residues. The germline V gene has CDR1 SQVTM and CDR2 ANQGSEA. In DNA, the CDR3 is TGCAGCGTCCAAGGTGAGGACAGGAGCTCCTATAATTCACCCCTCCACTTT. Translation gives CSVQGEDRSSYNSPLHF.

The J gene is TRBJ1-6, the V gene TRBV30; D is ambiguous. Per germline, CDR1 GTSNPN and CDR2 SVGIG (reference sequence). The V gene lost 4 bases and the J gene lost 9 bases, with 13 bases spanning the gap. There are 13 residues in the CDR3. The CDR3 DNA is TGTGCCTGGACCACCGACACCCTTTCACCCCTCCACTTT. Protein: CAWTTDTLSPLHF.

The rearrangement joins TRBV6-5 to TRBJ1-3, with a tentative D call TRBD1 (6 bases). V was clipped by 10 bases and J by 5 bases, with 21 bases between them. Germline CDR1 MNHEY, CDR2 SVGAGI. The CDR3 is made up of 15 amino acids. DNA for the CDR3: TGTGCCATAGGGGGTGGGCAGCCTGGGAGAAACACCATATATTTT. Translation: CAIGGGQPGRNTIYF.

The chain uses TRBV6-5 and TRBJ1-4, with D possibly matching TRBD1 (5 bases). Trimming removed 4 bases at V and 4 bases at J, with 10 bases between. CDR1 and CDR2 from the germline V gene are MNHEY and SVGAGI. CDR3 length equals 14 residues. The CDR3 coding sequence is TGTGCCAGCAGTTCTACACAGGTTAATGAAAAACTGTTTTTT. Protein sequence: CASSSTQVNEKLFF.

This chain joins TRBV29-1 and TRBJ1-5; no clear D. CDR3 length: 12 amino acids. CDR1 is SQVTM and CDR2 is ANQGSEA in the germline V gene. The V end lost 7 bases, the J end lost 4 bases, and 11 bases lay between the germline ends. The CDR3, as DNA: TGCAGCGCCCGAGCGGGGAATCAGCCCCAGCATTTT. Protein: CSARAGNQPQHF. Together with reference TRBV29-1 and TRBJ1-5, the CDR3 gives the full variable domain: SAVISQKPSRDICQRGTSLTIQCQVDSQVTMMFWYRQQPGQSLTLIATANQGSEATYESGFVIDKFPISRPNLTFSTLTVSNMSPEDSSIYLCSARAGNQPQHFGDGTRLSIL.

This clone was recorded once. This chain uses TRBV5-1 with TRBJ1-1, with TRBD1 matching 7 bases. CDR1 and CDR2 from the germline V gene are SGHRS and YFSETQ. The CDR3 has 17 amino acids. Germline trimming cut 2 bases from V and 2 bases from J; bases unmatched to any gene: 12. CDR3 in DNA: TGCGCCAGCAGCTTCCTAGGACCCTGGACAGGCAACACTGAAGCTTTCTTT. Translated: CASSFLGPWTGNTEAFF.

The chain has TRBV3-1 (or the pseudogene TRBV3-2) and TRBJ1-3, with D uncertain. With 0 bases removed from V and 4 bases from J, the gap between germline ends came to 4 bases. The CDR3 has 13 residues. Germline CDR1 reads LGHDT; CDR2 reads YNNKEL (reference sequence). CDR3 sequence: CASSQEGGNTIYF. The CDR3 bases are TGTGCCAGCAGCCAAGAGGGCGGAAACACCATATATTTT.

This clone appeared once. CDR3 sequence (DNA): TGTGCCAGCAGCAGAGGGGGGGCCAATGAAAAACTGTTTTTT. As protein: CASSRGGANEKLFF. This rearrangement joins TRBV7-2 to TRBJ1-4; the D gene is possibly TRBD1 (6 bases). The CDR3 has 14 residues. V lost 5 bases and J 5 bases, leaving 12 bases between the germline ends. CDR1 and CDR2 (germline): SGHTA, FQGNSA.